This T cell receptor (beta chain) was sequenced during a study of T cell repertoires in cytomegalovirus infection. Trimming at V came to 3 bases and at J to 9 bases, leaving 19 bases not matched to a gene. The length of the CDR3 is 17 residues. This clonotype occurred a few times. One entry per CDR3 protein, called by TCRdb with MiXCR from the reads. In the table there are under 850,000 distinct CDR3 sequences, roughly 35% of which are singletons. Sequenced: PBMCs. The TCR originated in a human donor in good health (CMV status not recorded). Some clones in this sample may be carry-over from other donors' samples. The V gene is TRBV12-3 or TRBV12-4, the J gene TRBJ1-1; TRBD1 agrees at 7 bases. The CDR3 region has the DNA TGTGCCAGCAGTTTCGTTTTGGGGGGGCGGACAGGCCCCCAAGCTTTCTTT. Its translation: CASSFVLGGRTGPQAFF.